Listed below are T cell receptor beta chains from one sample, sequenced in a study of blood T cell repertoires in COVID-19. Assay: immunoSEQ multiplex PCR; the TCRdb copy retains only in-frame clones and omits some. The sample comprises about 200,000 clones, about 81% of which are singletons, and approximately 8.1% rests with the top ten. Source material: peripheral blood. The source is a woman aged 60 to 75 with COVID-19, enrolled during active disease. The CDR3 runs from the conserved cysteine through the conserved F or W. The order of the fields is D gene, clone size, V gene, J gene, CDR3 protein, CDR3 DNA. D genes are given only for firm matches. For some rows the clone size is stated as once, few or many, or as a class when expanded; others skip it.

>NA|NA|TRBV11-3|TRBJ2-2
CASSSSRGGELFF
TGTGCCAGCAGCTCCTCAAGGGGCGGGGAGCTGTTTTTT
>NA|few|TRBV6-5|TRBJ2-2
CASSWRGGTGELFF
TGTGCCAGCAGTTGGAGGGGGGGCACCGGGGAGCTGTTTTTT
>TRBD1|NA|TRBV7-9|TRBJ1-6
CASSFGQASVVSPLHF
TGTGCCAGCAGCTTCGGACAGGCGTCCGTAGTTTCACCCCTCCACTTT
>NA|few|TRBV6-2/TRBV6-3|TRBJ1-1
CASSSRLSSSNTEAFF
TGTGCCAGCAGTTCCCGCCTCAGTTCTTCCAACACTGAAGCTTTCTTT
>TRBD2|once|TRBV7-6|TRBJ2-7
CASSLAAGTSANSYEQYF
TGTGCCAGCAGCTTAGCAGCGGGAACTAGCGCGAACTCCTACGAGCAGTACTTC
>NA|NA|TRBV11-2|TRBJ1-2
CASSLDLNLHGGYTF
TGTGCCAGCAGCTTAGATCTTAACCTTCACGGGGGCTACACCTTC
>TRBD1|NA|TRBV29-1|TRBJ1-2
CSVYTGTGDLDGYTF
TGCAGCGTCTACACCGGGACAGGGGATTTAGATGGCTATACCTTC
>NA|NA|TRBV28|TRBJ2-1
CASIKGGSRNEQFF
TGTGCCAGCATCAAGGGGGGGAGTAGGAATGAGCAGTTCTTC
>TRBD1|NA|TRBV6-1|TRBJ1-1
CASSERGQGIGDTEAFF
TGTGCCAGCAGTGAACGGGGACAGGGGATTGGGGACACTGAAGCTTTCTTT
>NA|NA|TRBV2|TRBJ1-1
CASSPSTGLEAFF
TGTGCCAGCAGCCCCTCTACAGGTCTAGAAGCTTTCTTT
>TRBD1|NA|TRBV29-1|TRBJ1-5
CSVLGFPGQGGNQPQHF
TGCAGCGTTCTTGGGTTTCCGGGACAGGGAGGCAATCAGCCCCAGCATTTT
>NA|NA|TRBV7-2|TRBJ1-5
CASSLASRANQPQHF
TGTGCCAGCAGCTTAGCATCCAGGGCTAATCAGCCCCAGCATTTT
>TRBD2|NA|TRBV2|TRBJ2-1
CASRTSGGPGEQFF
TGTGCCAGCAGGACTAGCGGGGGGCCTGGGGAGCAGTTCTTC
>TRBD1|NA|TRBV3-1/TRBV3-2|TRBJ1-1
CASRMTGALRAFF
TGTGCCAGCAGAATGACAGGGGCCCTTAGGGCTTTCTTT
>NA|few|TRBV28|TRBJ1-4
CASSLAGARNQKLFF
TGTGCCAGCAGTTTGGCGGGGGCGCGGAATCAAAAACTGTTTTTT
>NA|NA|TRBV18|TRBJ2-7
CASSPGTFEEQYF
TGTGCCAGCTCACCTGGGACTTTTGAGGAGCAGTACTTC
>NA|NA|TRBV5-1|TRBJ2-5
CASSWSGETQYF
TGCGCCAGCAGTTGGAGTGGAGAGACCCAGTACTTC
>NA|NA|TRBV3-1/TRBV3-2|TRBJ1-4
CASSLRTRNEKLFF
TGTGCCAGCAGCCTCCGGACAAGGAATGAAAAACTGTTTTTT
>NA|NA|TRBV28|TRBJ1-1
CASRPQGSNTEAFF
TGTGCCAGCAGACCACAGGGCTCGAACACTGAAGCTTTCTTT
>TRBD2|NA|TRBV6-6|TRBJ2-3
CASSYQGRGDGTQYF
TGTGCCAGCAGTTATCAAGGACGGGGGGATGGTACGCAGTATTTT
>TRBD1|NA|TRBV2|TRBJ1-5
CASMRDRGFSEDQPQHF
TGTGCCAGCATGCGGGACAGGGGATTCAGCGAGGATCAGCCCCAGCATTTT
>NA|NA|TRBV24-1|TRBJ1-4
CATSDSGSSNEKLFF
TGTGCCACCAGTGACTCAGGGTCCTCTAATGAAAAACTGTTTTTT
>TRBD1|NA|TRBV6-1|TRBJ2-7
CASSEAPGQTYEQYF
TGTGCCAGCAGTGAAGCGCCGGGACAGACCTACGAGCAGTACTTC
>TRBD2|NA|TRBV5-1|TRBJ2-2
CASSLVSSSGRGGELFF
TGCGCCAGCAGCTTGGTATCGAGTAGCGGGAGAGGCGGGGAGCTGTTTTTT
>NA|NA|TRBV3-1/TRBV3-2|TRBJ2-5
CASTYGGGGTQYF
TGTGCCAGCACCTATGGGGGAGGGGGGACCCAGTACTTC
>TRBD1|NA|TRBV5-1|TRBJ2-1
CASSQGQGRERKQFF
TGCGCCAGCAGCCAGGGACAGGGAAGAGAAAGGAAGCAGTTCTTC
>NA|NA|TRBV6-5|TRBJ1-1
CASSYSVGRNTEAFF
TGTGCCAGCAGTTACTCGGTTGGCAGGAACACTGAAGCTTTCTTT
>TRBD1|few|TRBV19|TRBJ1-5
CASSLDRAGNQPQHF
TGTGCCAGTAGTCTGGACAGGGCCGGCAATCAGCCCCAGCATTTT
>TRBD2|NA|TRBV9|TRBJ2-1
CASSPGLAVSYNEQFF
TGTGCCAGCAGCCCGGGACTAGCGGTATCCTACAATGAGCAGTTCTTC
>TRBD1|NA|TRBV29-1|TRBJ1-1
CSVERTGGTEAFF
TGCAGCGTTGAAAGGACAGGGGGCACTGAAGCTTTCTTT
>TRBD1|NA|TRBV28|TRBJ2-3
CASSSFDRVRTDTQYF
TGTGCCAGCAGTTCCTTCGACAGGGTGCGCACAGATACGCAGTATTTT
>TRBD1|NA|TRBV10-1|TRBJ1-6
CASSLDRASPLHF
TGCGCCAGCAGTCTGGACAGGGCCTCACCCCTCCACTTT
>TRBD2|NA|TRBV5-5|TRBJ2-1
CASSLGLAVNYNEQFF
TGTGCCAGCAGCTTGGGGCTAGCGGTAAACTACAATGAGCAGTTCTTC
>NA|NA|TRBV11-3|TRBJ2-1
CASKSGGGEQFF
TGTGCCAGCAAAAGCGGCGGAGGTGAGCAGTTCTTC
>NA|NA|TRBV25-1|TRBJ2-7
CASSEPAPMSSYEQYF
TGTGCCAGCAGTGAACCCGCCCCCATGAGCTCCTACGAGCAGTACTTC
>TRBD2|NA|TRBV6-2/TRBV6-3|TRBJ2-1
CASRYGGSQNEQFF
TGTGCCAGCAGGTACGGCGGGAGCCAAAATGAGCAGTTCTTC
>TRBD1|NA|TRBV5-1|TRBJ2-1
CASSLEGQLSGEQFF
TGCGCCAGCAGCTTGGAGGGACAGCTATCGGGTGAGCAGTTCTTC
>NA|NA|TRBV7-9|TRBJ1-4
CASTFGLNEKLFF
TGTGCCAGCACCTTTGGGCTTAATGAAAAACTGTTTTTT
>NA|once|TRBV7-2|TRBJ2-5
CASSLGGVETQYF
TGTGCCAGCAGCTTAGGAGGTGTTGAGACCCAGTACTTC
>TRBD2|NA|TRBV7-2|TRBJ2-3
CASRSSGTSVTDTQYF
TGTGCCAGCAGGTCTTCCGGGACTAGCGTGACAGATACGCAGTATTTT
>NA|NA|TRBV3-1/TRBV3-2|TRBJ2-5
CASTPSGSETQYF
TGTGCCAGCACTCCCTCCGGTTCAGAGACCCAGTACTTC
>TRBD2|NA|TRBV6-2/TRBV6-3|TRBJ2-1
CASSRGTSGSNEQFF
TGTGCCAGCAGCCGAGGGACTAGCGGGAGTAATGAGCAGTTCTTC
>TRBD1|NA|TRBV3-1/TRBV3-2|TRBJ1-5
CASSQGRTGIQPQHF
TGTGCCAGCAGCCAAGGACGGACAGGGATTCAGCCCCAGCATTTT
>NA|NA|TRBV2|TRBJ1-6
CASSSDLGPLHF
TGTGCCAGCAGTTCTGATCTCGGTCCCCTCCACTTT
>NA|NA|TRBV5-1|TRBJ1-3
CASTLQGAQGNTIYF
TGCGCCAGCACCCTACAGGGTGCCCAAGGAAACACCATATATTTT
>TRBD2|few|TRBV7-3|TRBJ2-1
CASSPLPGGLPNEQFF
TGTGCCAGCAGCCCCCTCCCGGGAGGACTCCCTAATGAGCAGTTCTTC